This T cell receptor beta chain appears in the sequencing data of a study of chemoradiotherapy in HPV16-positive cancers (dated by TCRdb to the early 2020s). About the study as a whole: Using functional T-cell assays on cells from a couple of HPV16-positive patients, the researchers defined candidate HPV-specific T-cell clones and common TCR motifs. Whether T-cell immunity against the HPV oncoproteins E6 and E7 changes during chemoradiotherapy and whether survival is affected by this immunity were examined in the study. Next, the candidate HPV-specific TCRs and motifs were followed in TCR repertoires from around 92 patients with HPV-related cancers.

Library prep was done by the immunoSEQ multiplex PCR assay. Entries here come from immuneACCESS through TCRdb and include only in-frame sequences with V and J called. Some clones fail to appear in such tables; in the studies checked, an unresolved V gene covers under half of the shortfall, and the cause of the remainder is unknown. Here the sample has approximately 5,000 clones; about 74% occur a single time. The top ten clones comprise more than 7% of the sample. Overall study outcomes, separate from this receptor: In HPV16-positive patients, expansion of HPV-responsive T cells during chemoradiotherapy was found to be associated with improved recurrence-free survival. The functional definition of HPV-specific T cells came from only a couple of HPV16-positive patients, and the survival association was reported for HPV16-positive patients. Expansion of candidate HPV-specific clones and E7-related TCR motifs was observed in the tumor microenvironment during treatment, whereas no such expansion was observed for non-HPV-specific T cells.

With regard to this clone: The clone's antigen remains unknown. A read error may produce the germline difference seen at one junction end. The same CDR3 is also encoded by other DNA sequences in this sample.

Repertoires were sampled repeatedly over the course of chemoradiotherapy so that clonal expansion in the tumor microenvironment could be followed. Counted from cysteine to phenylalanine, this CDR3 has 15 amino acids. Kept here is only the CDR3 DNA, which spans 45 bases and is read in frame from base 1. CDR1 and CDR2, looked up from the germline V gene, are MDHEN and SYDVKM. The sequencing here drew on tumor tissue, taken from a patient who underwent chemoradiotherapy. This receptor chain uses TRBV28 and TRBJ1-5; 7 middle bases align to TRBD1. This receptor was identified in a human donor with HPV-associated anogenital cancer. The nucleotide sequence is given as TGTGCCAGCCCGGACAGGTTGGGGGGCAATCAACCCCAGCATTTT. It is translated as CASPDRLGGNQPQHF.